This passage covers 24 T cell receptor beta chains from one sample sequenced in a study of blood T cell repertoires in COVID-19. This table comes from immunoSEQ multiplex PCR, and its TCRdb copy is limited to in-frame clones, with some not included. The sample records tens of thousands of clones, about 80% being singletons. Sequencing used peripheral blood. The source is a man older than 75 with acute or convalescent COVID-19.

The rearrangement joins TRBV18 to TRBJ2-2; 7 bases line up with TRBD2. Germline CDR1 and CDR2: KGHSH and LQKENI. V trimming: 3 bases; J trimming: 0 bases; junction bases outside the gene matches: 4. The CDR3 extends over 16 amino acids. The CDR3 DNA is TGTGCCAGCTCACCGGAGCTAGCGGCGAACACCGGGGAGCTGTTTTTT. Encoded protein: CASSPELAANTGELFF.

The V call is TRBV28, the J call TRBJ1-4; D unclear. The germline V and J ends were trimmed by 7 bases and 3 bases, with 9 bases remaining between them. The length of the CDR3 is 13 residues. The germline V gene encodes CDR1 MDHEN and CDR2 SYDVKM. CDR3 residues: CASNFAANEKLFF. In DNA form, the CDR3 reads TGTGCCAGCAACTTTGCGGCTAATGAAAAACTGTTTTTT.

This clone was detected only once. This chain links TRBV28 with TRBJ2-1, with 9 bases that match TRBD2. The CDR3 sequence is 16 residues long. CDR1 is MDHEN and CDR2 is SYDVKM in the germline V gene. J lost 4 bases, V lost 4 bases, and 8 bases had no gene match. CDR3 bases: TGTGCCAGCAGTTCCCCGGTAGCGGGGGCATACAATGAGCAGTTCTTC. Translated: CASSSPVAGAYNEQFF.

The chain uses TRBV4-1 and TRBJ2-1, with D perhaps TRBD1 (5 bases). The CDR3 contains 14 residues. V lost 1 base, J lost 4 bases, and 8 bases lay in between. Germline values: CDR1 MGHRA, CDR2 YSYEKL. In nucleotides, the CDR3 is TGCGCCAGCAGCCAAGCGACAGCATACAATGAGCAGTTCTTC. Amino acid sequence: CASSQATAYNEQFF.

This chain connects TRBV28 to TRBJ1-5; D may be TRBD1 (6 bases). The CDR3 covers 16 residues. The ends were cut back, 5 bases at V and 4 bases at J, with 18 bases in the middle. Germline assignment: CDR1 MDHEN and CDR2 SYDVKM. CDR3 loop: CASSPRGGGQNQPQHF. The CDR3 DNA sequence: TGTGCCAGCAGTCCTAGGGGTGGGGGACAAAATCAGCCCCAGCATTTT.

This CDR3 is CASSQDAPGTGGAYEQYF. The DNA for the CDR3 is TGCGCCAGCAGCCAAGATGCCCCCGGGACAGGGGGCGCCTACGAGCAGTACTTC. This rearrangement joins TRBV4-3 to TRBJ2-7; 12 nucleotides agree with TRBD1. Per the germline V gene, CDR1 is LGHNA and CDR2 is YSLEER. The CDR3 contains 18 residues. The J segment lost 2 bases and the V segment lost 0 bases, leaving 8 bases of the junction unmatched.

V and J are TRBV29-1 and TRBJ1-1; 8 positions agree with TRBD1. Germline V gene data show CDR1 as SQVTM and CDR2 as ANQGSEA. V gave up 3 bases and J gave up 10 bases; unmatched junction bases: 4. The length of the CDR3 is 11 residues. CDR3 in DNA: TGCAGCGTTGACGGACAGGGTCGAGCTTTCTTT. It yields the protein CSVDGQGRAFF.

This clone came up a few times. The chain links TRBV9 to TRBJ2-7; 7 positions agree with TRBD1. The CDR3 contains 16 residues. The germline gives CDR1 SGDLS, CDR2 YYNGEE. The V segment lost 3 bases and the J segment 0 bases; nucleotides outside the gene matches: 9. CDR3 amino acids: CASSASGTVLSYEQYF. For the CDR3, the DNA is TGTGCCAGCAGCGCCTCAGGGACAGTGCTCTCCTACGAGCAGTACTTC.

This chain uses TRBV5-1 with TRBJ1-1; 8 positions match TRBD1. Germline V CDR1 and CDR2: SGHRS, YFSETQ. The CDR3 is 16 residues long. The junction had 8 bases not matched to a gene; V was cut back by 3 bases and J by 1 base. CDR3 bases: TGCGCCAGCAGCTCAAACCTAGGACAGGGGAACACTGAAGCTTTCTTT. It translates to CASSSNLGQGNTEAFF.

This clone appeared once. This chain connects TRBV28 to TRBJ1-2; 7 positions match TRBD1. V lost 5 bases to trimming and J lost 8 bases; unmatched junction nucleotides: 14. The germline V gene has CDR1 MDHEN and CDR2 SYDVKM. The CDR3 consists of 15 residues. For the CDR3, the DNA is TGTGCCAGCAGTATTTATGGACAGGCGATGGGCGGCTACACCTTC. Translated, it gives CASSIYGQAMGGYTF.

The chain couples TRBV5-4 to TRBJ2-5; TRBD1 matches at 9 bases. The CDR3 extends over 16 amino acids. V lost 4 bases to trimming and J lost 4 bases; unmatched junction nucleotides: 11. The germline CDR1 and CDR2 sequences are SGHNT and YYREEE (reference sequence). CDR3 sequence (DNA): TGTGCCAGCAGCCCGGGGGCTCAGGGACAGGGAGAGACCCAGTACTTC. This sequence encodes CASSPGAQGQGETQYF.

The chain is built from TRBV28 and TRBJ1-5; 9 positions agree with TRBD1. V lost 7 bases to trimming and J lost 7 bases; unmatched junction nucleotides: 8. CDR1 and CDR2 (germline): MDHEN, SYDVKM. The CDR3 runs to 14 residues. DNA for the CDR3: TGTGCCAGCACCTTCGGGACAGGGTCACAGCCCCAGCATTTT. Translation: CASTFGTGSQPQHF.

The count of this clone is one. The CDR3 here is CASSLFGRGSYEKLFF. The CDR3 DNA sequence: TGCGCCAGCAGCTTGTTCGGCAGGGGATCCTACGAAAAACTGTTTTTT. The chain uses TRBV5-1 and TRBJ1-4; tentatively, D is TRBD1 (6 bases). V was shortened by 1 base and J by 8 bases, with 18 bases between the two germline ends. Germline V gene sequence: CDR1 SGHRS, CDR2 YFSETQ. The CDR3 sequence is 16 residues long.

The chain has TRBV10-3 and TRBJ2-1, with 7 bases that match TRBD2. The CDR3 runs to 15 residues. CDR1 and CDR2 (germline): ENHRY, SYGVKD. V shed 5 bases, J shed 3 bases, and the junction held 7 bases outside the gene matches. Written as DNA, the CDR3 is TGTGCCATCAGTCCCTCTAGCGGAAGCTACAATGAGCAGTTCTTC. It specifies CAISPSSGSYNEQFF.

The rearrangement uses TRBV5-1 and TRBJ2-3; 8 nucleotides match TRBD2. This CDR3 comprises 17 residues. Germline assignment: CDR1 SGHRS and CDR2 YFSETQ. V shed 1 base and J 1 base; nucleotides not matched to a gene: 8. CDR3 nucleotide sequence: TGCGCCAGCAGCTTGAGGGGTAGCGGGGAAGGCACAGATACGCAGTATTTT. Protein sequence: CASSLRGSGEGTDTQYF.

The CDR3, as DNA: TGTGCCAGCAGCTTGGGTCCGGGAAGGGGGAACACCATATATTTT. Translation gives CASSLGPGRGNTIYF. V and J are TRBV5-6 and TRBJ1-3; possibly TRBD1 for D (6 bases). Trimming pared 0 bases from V and 7 bases from J, leaving 14 bases between. Germline V CDR1 and CDR2: SGHDT, YYEEEE. This CDR3 spans 15 amino acids.

The rearrangement joins TRBV2 to TRBJ1-1, with TRBD1 matching over 11 bases. This CDR3 is 15 amino acids long. Germline assignment: CDR1 SNHLY and CDR2 FYNNEI. The J segment lost 8 bases and the V segment lost 3 bases, leaving 8 bases of the junction unmatched. The CDR3 spells CASSDLGTGGTEAFF. The CDR3 DNA reads TGTGCCAGCAGTGACCTCGGGACAGGGGGGACCGAAGCTTTCTTT.

As regards this clone: Relative to the germline gene, one junction end is altered; a read error may explain this. The chain uses TRBV12-3 or TRBV12-4 and TRBJ2-3; D unresolved. CDR3 length: 12 amino acids. DNA for the CDR3: TGTGCCAGCAGTTTCGATAGCTATACGAAGTATTTT. Amino acid sequence: CASSFDSYTKYF.

This clone has more than one count but fewer than ten. This chain uses TRBV27 with TRBJ1-5, with 8 bases matching TRBD1. CDR1 is MNHEY, CDR2 SMNVEV, per germline (reference sequence). Trimming cost V 5 bases and J 2 bases; bases outside gene matches: 20. The CDR3 sequence is 20 residues long. The CDR3 DNA reads TGTGCCAGCAGTGAACTCCGGACGTCGTGGGACAGGTGGGGCAATCAGCCCCAGCATTTT. Protein product: CASSELRTSWDRWGNQPQHF.

This chain links TRBV18 with TRBJ2-1; 9 bases line up with TRBD1. The CDR3 runs 17 residues. Losses at the gene ends were 2 bases for V and 5 bases for J; bases not matched to a gene: 10. In germline, CDR1 is KGHSH, CDR2 LQKENI. The CDR3 nucleotides read TGTGCCAGCTCACCAGGGATTTCGGGACAGGGTAACAATGAGCAGTTCTTC. Translated, it gives CASSPGISGQGNNEQFF.

This chain uses TRBV5-4 with TRBJ2-1; TRBD2 matches 13 bases. The CDR3 sequence is 16 residues long. Germline CDR1 reads SGHNT; CDR2 reads YYREEE (reference sequence). V was clipped by 0 bases and J by 6 bases; unmatched bases: 3. CDR3 DNA: TGTGCCAGCAGCTTGGGTGGGACTAGCGGGATCAATGAGCAGTTCTTC. It encodes CASSLGGTSGINEQFF. Looking up the rest from reference TRBV5-4 and TRBJ2-1 gives the full variable domain: ETGVTQSPTHLIKTRGQQVTLRCSSQSGHNTVSWYQQALGQGPQFIFQYYREEENGRGNFPPRFSGLQFPNYSSELNVNALELDDSALYLCASSLGGTSGINEQFFGPGTRLTVL.

The chain couples TRBV7-9 to TRBJ2-1, with 9 bases that match TRBD2. The CDR3 is made up of 16 amino acids. With V trimmed by 1 base and J by 7 bases, 8 bases remained unmatched. CDR1 SEHNR and CDR2 FQNEAQ come from the germline V gene (reference sequence). CDR3 amino acids: CASSLEYGLATNEQFF. Here the CDR3 DNA reads TGTGCCAGCAGCTTAGAATACGGACTAGCGACGAATGAGCAGTTCTTC.

This CDR3 reads CASDAVQDSTEAFF. In DNA form, the CDR3 reads TGTGCCAGCGATGCCGTCCAGGATTCAACTGAAGCTTTCTTT. The chain joins TRBV18 to TRBJ1-1; no definite D call. The CDR3 has 14 amino acids. Deletions cut 8 bases from V and 5 bases from J, with 18 bases between. Germline V gene lookup returns CDR1 KGHSH and CDR2 LQKENI.

The V and J genes are TRBV19 and TRBJ2-7, with TRBD1 as a possible D gene (6 bases). Per the germline V gene, CDR1 is LNHDA and CDR2 is SQIVND (reference sequence). Trimming pared 1 base from V and 1 base from J, leaving 11 bases between. The CDR3 loop spans 15 amino acids. Here the CDR3 DNA reads TGTGCCAGTAGTATAGGTACAGGGATATCCTACGAGCAGTACTTC. Translated, it gives CASSIGTGISYEQYF.